Shown below are 2 T cell receptor beta chains from a single sample sequenced in a study of shared clonotypes between healthy human individuals. The method was immunoSEQ multiplex PCR; TCRdb's version includes in-frame clones alone and lacks a portion of them. This sample has around 2.5 million clones, with approximately 94% found just once. The sample comprised naive CD4+ T cells from PBMCs. Subset meaning: CD45RA+ positively selected. The origin of the receptors is a man aged 18 to 30 in good health. Some clones in this sample may be carry-over from other donors' samples.

This chain links TRBV11-2 with TRBJ2-7, with D perhaps TRBD2 (5 bases). Per the germline V gene, CDR1 is SGHAT and CDR2 is FQNNGV. Deletions cut 0 bases from V and 2 bases from J, with 14 bases between. The CDR3 has 16 amino acids. The CDR3 spells CASSLDLGEGPYEQYF. Written as DNA, the CDR3 is TGTGCCAGCAGCTTAGATCTGGGAGAGGGTCCCTACGAGCAGTACTTC.

This clone was found once. The J gene is TRBJ2-7, the V gene TRBV18, with D possibly matching TRBD2 (6 bases). The CDR3 is 14 amino acids. Germline V lookup: CDR1 KGHSH, CDR2 LQKENI. Trimming cost V 6 bases and J 6 bases, with 18 bases left between them. CDR3: CASSLYGRLSEQYF. The CDR3 DNA reads TGTGCCAGCTCTCTTTATGGGAGGTTGAGCGAGCAGTACTTC.